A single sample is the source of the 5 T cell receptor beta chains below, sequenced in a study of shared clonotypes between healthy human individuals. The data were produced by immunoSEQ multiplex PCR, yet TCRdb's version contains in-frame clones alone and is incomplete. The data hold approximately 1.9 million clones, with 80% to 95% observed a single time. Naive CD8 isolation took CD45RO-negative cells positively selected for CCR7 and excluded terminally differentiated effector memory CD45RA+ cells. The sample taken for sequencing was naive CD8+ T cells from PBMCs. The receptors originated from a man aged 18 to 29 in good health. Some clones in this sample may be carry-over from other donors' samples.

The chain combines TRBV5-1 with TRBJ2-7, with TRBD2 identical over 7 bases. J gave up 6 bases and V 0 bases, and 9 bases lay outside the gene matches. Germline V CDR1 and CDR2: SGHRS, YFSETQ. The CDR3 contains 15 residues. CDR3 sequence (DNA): TGCGCCAGCAGCTTGGAACCCCGGCGGGAGAGCGAGCAGTACTTC. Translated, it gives CASSLEPRRESEQYF.

This CDR3 is CASSPQDTYEQYF. The CDR3 DNA is TGTGCCAGCAGTCCCCAGGACACCTACGAGCAGTACTTC. This chain uses TRBV27 with TRBJ2-7; possibly TRBD1 for D (5 bases). The V gene's germline CDR1 is MNHEY and CDR2 SMNVEV (reference sequence). This CDR3 is built from 13 residues. Deletions cut 5 bases from V and 2 bases from J, with 10 bases between.

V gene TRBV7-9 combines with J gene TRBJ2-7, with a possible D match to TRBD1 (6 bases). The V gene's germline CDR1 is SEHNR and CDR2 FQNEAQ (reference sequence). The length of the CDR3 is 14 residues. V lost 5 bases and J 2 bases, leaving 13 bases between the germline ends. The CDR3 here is CASSPRAGAYEQYF. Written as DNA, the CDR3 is TGTGCCAGCAGCCCCAGGGCAGGGGCCTACGAGCAGTACTTC.

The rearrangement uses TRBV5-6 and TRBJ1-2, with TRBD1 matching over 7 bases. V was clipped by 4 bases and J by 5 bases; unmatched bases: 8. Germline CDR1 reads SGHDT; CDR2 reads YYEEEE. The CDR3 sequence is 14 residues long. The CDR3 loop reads CASSAGTDFYGYTF. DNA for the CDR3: TGTGCCAGCAGCGCCGGGACAGACTTTTATGGCTACACCTTC. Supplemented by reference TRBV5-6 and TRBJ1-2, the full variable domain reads DAGVTQSPTHLIKTRGQQVTLRCSPKSGHDTVSWYQQALGQGPQFIFQYYEEEERQRGNFPDRFSGHQFPNYSSELNVNALLLGDSALYLCASSAGTDFYGYTFGSGTRLTVV.

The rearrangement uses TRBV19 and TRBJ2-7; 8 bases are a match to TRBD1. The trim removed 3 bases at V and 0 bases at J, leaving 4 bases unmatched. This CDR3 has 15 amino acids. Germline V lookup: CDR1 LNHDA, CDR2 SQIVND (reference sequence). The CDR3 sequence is CASSMWDRSSYEQYF. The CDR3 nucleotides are TGTGCCAGTAGTATGTGGGACAGGAGCTCCTACGAGCAGTACTTC. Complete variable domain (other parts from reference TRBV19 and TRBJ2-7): DGGITQSPKYLFRKEGQNVTLSCEQNLNHDAMYWYRQDPGQGLRLIYYSQIVNDFQKGDIAEGYSVSREKKESFPLTVTSAQKNPTAFYLCASSMWDRSSYEQYFGPGTRLTVT.